The 9 T cell receptor beta chains in this list originate from one sample, sequenced in a study of beta chain features in type 1 diabetes. As every portion of the isolated RNA was reverse transcribed, the sequencing read expressed TCRB transcripts. Clones were read by immunoSEQ multiplex PCR, and TCRdb kept only the in-frame ones, dropping some. The profile shows about 900,000 clones, 15% to 20% of them singletons. The sample taken for sequencing was naive CD4+ T cells from blood. These receptors all stem from a woman under 30 in good health.

The table lists this clone with a few counts. The V and J genes are TRBV15 and TRBJ1-2, with TRBD1 matching over 7 bases. The CDR3 totals 14 residues. V lost 0 bases and J lost 5; bases outside the gene matches: 3. Germline V CDR1 and CDR2: LNHNV, YYDKDF (reference sequence). The CDR3 is CATSRDLQGYGYTF. In nucleotides, the CDR3 is TGTGCCACCAGCAGAGATCTACAGGGGTATGGCTACACCTTC.

The chain uses TRBV4-3 and TRBJ2-7; 8 nucleotides line up with TRBD2. The CDR3 consists of 16 residues. V trimming: 0 bases; J trimming: 0 bases; junction bases outside the gene matches: 4. Germline-derived CDR1 and CDR2 are LGHNA and YSLEER. The CDR3 loop is CASSQDLAGGSYEQYF. In DNA form, the CDR3 reads TGCGCCAGCAGCCAAGATTTGGCGGGAGGCTCCTACGAGCAGTACTTC.

The rearrangement links TRBV4-1 to TRBJ2-1, with D unresolved. The CDR3 runs 14 residues. Germline CDR1 and CDR2: MGHRA and YSYEKL. Between the trimmed V and J ends, which lost 2 bases and 10 bases, there was a span of 15 bases. CDR3: CASSQNPRPAEQFF. The DNA of the CDR3 is TGCGCCAGCAGCCAAAACCCAAGACCGGCCGAGCAGTTCTTC.

The genes are TRBV10-2 and TRBJ2-2; 9 nucleotides line up with TRBD1. This CDR3 is 15 amino acids long. Germline CDR1 WSHSY, CDR2 SAAADI. The V gene end was trimmed by 8 bases and the J gene end by 3 bases; junction bases not matched to a gene: 7. CDR3 nucleotides: TGCGCCAGCTGGGGACAGGGCCGATACACCGGGGAGCTGTTTTTT. It encodes CASWGQGRYTGELFF.

The V call is TRBV6-6, the J call TRBJ2-7, with 7 bases fitting TRBD1. V dropped 4 bases and J dropped 5; count of bases not matched to a gene: 11. Looked up from germline, CDR1 is MNHNY and CDR2 is SVGAGI (reference sequence). The CDR3 totals 15 residues. The CDR3 spells CASSFRQGFGDEQYF. CDR3 nucleotides: TGTGCCAGCAGTTTCCGACAGGGCTTCGGGGACGAGCAGTACTTC.

The V gene is TRBV28, the J gene TRBJ2-7, with 8 bases lining up with TRBD2. Germline V gives CDR1 MDHEN, CDR2 SYDVKM. J was trimmed by 4 bases and V by 6 bases; bases with no gene match: 11. This CDR3 spans 15 amino acids. Written as DNA, the CDR3 is TGTGCCAGCAGCCTAATAGCGGGATACGGGTACGAGCAGTACTTC. Protein sequence: CASSLIAGYGYEQYF.

The chain employs TRBV4-2 and TRBJ2-1; weak D call: TRBD2 (6 bases). V was clipped by 4 bases and J by 11 bases, with 12 bases between them. Germline V gene sequence: CDR1 LGHNA, CDR2 YNFKEQ. The CDR3 runs 12 residues. The CDR3 nucleotides are TGTGCCAGCAGCCGGAGGGGCGGTCAGCAGTTCTTC. Protein: CASSRRGGQQFF.

The chain carries TRBV4-2 and TRBJ2-1, with D maybe TRBD1 (6 bases). The CDR3 extends over 16 amino acids. V was trimmed by 0 bases and J by 6 bases, leaving 15 bases between them. Germline V gene lookup returns CDR1 LGHNA and CDR2 YNFKEQ. CDR3 region: CASSQDTGPGVNEQFF. The CDR3 coding sequence is TGTGCCAGCAGCCAAGATACTGGCCCAGGGGTCAATGAGCAGTTCTTC.

This clone was counted only a few times. The same CDR3 is also encoded by other DNA sequences in this sample. The chain joins TRBV9 to TRBJ2-2; 7 bases are shared with TRBD1. Germline V CDR1 and CDR2: SGDLS, YYNGEE. The V segment lost 2 bases and the J segment 2 bases; nucleotides outside the gene matches: 3. This CDR3 has 15 residues. The CDR3 here is CASSVGTVNTGELFF. In nucleotides, the CDR3 is TGTGCCAGCAGCGTGGGGACAGTTAACACCGGGGAGCTGTTTTTT.